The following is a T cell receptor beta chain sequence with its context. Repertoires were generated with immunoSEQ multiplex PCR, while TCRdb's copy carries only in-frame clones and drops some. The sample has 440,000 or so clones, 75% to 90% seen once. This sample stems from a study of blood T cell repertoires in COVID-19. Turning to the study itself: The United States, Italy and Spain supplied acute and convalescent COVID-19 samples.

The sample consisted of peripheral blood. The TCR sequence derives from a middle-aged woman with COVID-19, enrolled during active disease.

In DNA, the CDR3 is TGTGCCAGCAGACTAGGGACACGGTTTAATCAGCCCCAGCATTTT. Translation gives CASRLGTRFNQPQHF. The chain carries TRBV5-8 and TRBJ1-5; TRBD1 is a possible D gene (6 bases). The CDR3 covers 15 residues. V dropped 5 bases and J dropped 4 bases, with 16 bases sitting between them. Germline-derived CDR1 and CDR2 are SGHTS and YDEGEE. The variable domain in full, with the rest retrieved from reference TRBV5-8 and TRBJ1-5, is EAGVTQSPTHLIKTRGQQATLRCSPISGHTSVYWYQQALGLGLQFLLWYDEGEERNRGNFPPRFSGRQFPNYSSELNVNALELEDSALYLCASRLGTRFNQPQHFGDGTRLSIL.